This paragraph covers one T cell receptor beta chain sequence. What it binds is not known. Unique molecular identifiers were used in preparing the TCRbeta library. TCRdb re-derived calls from the PCR reads in MiXCR, one entry per CDR3 protein. The sample contains just over 950,000 distinct CDR3 sequences, about 26% of which appear only once. Germline CDR1 MNHNS, CDR2 SASEGT. The germline V and J ends were trimmed by 7 bases and 12 bases, with 21 bases remaining between them. There are 13 residues in the CDR3. The data were obtained in a study of T-cell reconstitution after alpha-beta-depleted transplantation in children. Study observations and caveats: One year post-transplant, T-cell counts and diversity were largely derived from T cells produced anew. Reported findings indicate that, about two months after transplant, alpha-beta T cells came from several hundred expanded clones, which were derived from non-depleted graft cells.

Sequences were derived from PBMCs, mostly from graft donor cells, sampled 360 days after TCRalphabeta/CD19-depleted stem cell transplant. The TCR originated in a boy less than two years old who had a stem cell transplant for SCID, so the T cells may come from the graft donor. This sequence joins TRBV6-1 and TRBJ1-1; D remains unclear. The CDR3 is CASTRAPDLYPFF. The DNA for the CDR3 is TGTGCCAGCACCCGGGCGCCCGACCTGTACCCTTTCTTT.